Listed below are T cell receptor beta chains from one sample, sequenced in a study of blood T cell repertoires in COVID-19. The method was immunoSEQ multiplex PCR; TCRdb's version includes in-frame clones alone and lacks a portion of them. The profile shows under 60,000 clones, approximately 80% of them singletons. What was sequenced was peripheral blood. Every receptor here comes from a human donor with active or convalescent COVID-19. The donor label of this sample is uncertain. CDR3s include the opening cysteine and the closing phenylalanine or tryptophan. Each record gives: D gene, V gene, J gene, clone size, CDR3 DNA, CDR3 protein. A D gene is named only where the DNA matches it firmly. Some rows mark clone size as missing; the rest say once, few, many or name a class of expanded clone.

d_gene: TRBD1
v_gene: TRBV5-3
j_gene: TRBJ1-4
abundance: .
CDR3nt: TGTGCCAGAAGTAGGGGGCAGGGGAATGAAAAACTGTTTTTT
CDR3aa: CARSRGQGNEKLFF

d_gene: TRBD1
v_gene: TRBV19
j_gene: TRBJ1-2
abundance: .
CDR3nt: TGTGCCAGTAGAGGAGCCGGACAGGGGAACTATGGCTACACCTTC
CDR3aa: CASRGAGQGNYGYTF

d_gene: .
v_gene: TRBV12-5
j_gene: TRBJ2-1
abundance: once
CDR3nt: TGTGCTAGTGCCCCGAGGGCTCGTGAGCAGTTCTTC
CDR3aa: CASAPRAREQFF

d_gene: .
v_gene: TRBV6-5
j_gene: TRBJ1-5
abundance: once
CDR3nt: TGTGCCAGCACTACGACAGGTGCGCGCAATCAGCCCCAGCATTTT
CDR3aa: CASTTTGARNQPQHF

d_gene: .
v_gene: TRBV18
j_gene: TRBJ2-3
abundance: few
CDR3nt: TGTGCCAGCTCAACCGACCAGGGGCTTAGCACAGATACGCAGTATTTT
CDR3aa: CASSTDQGLSTDTQYF

d_gene: TRBD1
v_gene: TRBV28
j_gene: TRBJ1-4
abundance: .
CDR3nt: TGTGCCAGCAGTGCCCGGACAGGGCTCGGGCAAAAACTGTTTTTT
CDR3aa: CASSARTGLGQKLFF

d_gene: .
v_gene: TRBV5-8
j_gene: TRBJ2-1
abundance: .
CDR3nt: TGTGCCAGCACCCGCACAGGAGGAGGGGAGCAGTTCTTC
CDR3aa: CASTRTGGGEQFF

d_gene: TRBD2
v_gene: TRBV7-3
j_gene: TRBJ2-7
abundance: .
CDR3nt: TGTGCCAGCAGCTTAATGTCAGCGGGAGACTCCTACGAGCAGTACTTC
CDR3aa: CASSLMSAGDSYEQYF

d_gene: .
v_gene: TRBV4-2
j_gene: TRBJ2-3
abundance: .
CDR3nt: TGTGCCAGCAGCCAAGGACAATCAGATACGCAGTATTTT
CDR3aa: CASSQGQSDTQYF

d_gene: .
v_gene: TRBV6-2/TRBV6-3
j_gene: TRBJ1-4
abundance: .
CDR3nt: TGTGCCAGCAGTCCCCGTTCGGCAACTAATGAAAAACTGTTTTTT
CDR3aa: CASSPRSATNEKLFF

d_gene: TRBD1
v_gene: TRBV24-1
j_gene: TRBJ1-1
abundance: once
CDR3nt: TGTGCCACCAGTGATTCCGACAGGGACACTGAAGCTTTCTTT
CDR3aa: CATSDSDRDTEAFF

d_gene: .
v_gene: TRBV11-2
j_gene: TRBJ2-1
abundance: .
CDR3nt: TGTGCCAGCACCCTTATACCCGGGATCTATGAGCAGTTCTTC
CDR3aa: CASTLIPGIYEQFF

d_gene: .
v_gene: TRBV9
j_gene: TRBJ2-7
abundance: few
CDR3nt: TGTGCCAGCAGCGTAGGGGGGACATTCTACGAGCAGTACTTC
CDR3aa: CASSVGGTFYEQYF

d_gene: TRBD1
v_gene: TRBV7-2
j_gene: TRBJ2-4
abundance: .
CDR3nt: TGTGCCAGCAGCTTAGGACAGGGAAACATTCAGTACTTC
CDR3aa: CASSLGQGNIQYF

d_gene: .
v_gene: TRBV9
j_gene: TRBJ2-6
abundance: .
CDR3nt: TGTGCCAGCAGTCGGAGCTCTGGGGCCAACGTCCTGACTTTC
CDR3aa: CASSRSSGANVLTF

d_gene: .
v_gene: TRBV7-9
j_gene: TRBJ1-2
abundance: .
CDR3nt: TGTGCCAGCAGATCGACAGGTTTAGCTAACTATGGCTACACCTTC
CDR3aa: CASRSTGLANYGYTF

d_gene: TRBD2
v_gene: TRBV5-1
j_gene: TRBJ2-2
abundance: .
CDR3nt: TGCGCCAGCAGAGGTAGCGGGAGAAGGACCGGGGAGCTGTTTTTT
CDR3aa: CASRGSGRRTGELFF

d_gene: TRBD1
v_gene: TRBV30
j_gene: TRBJ2-3
abundance: .
CDR3nt: TGTGCCTGGACCTACGGACAGGTAGGAGATACGCAGTATTTT
CDR3aa: CAWTYGQVGDTQYF

d_gene: .
v_gene: TRBV4-3
j_gene: TRBJ1-1
abundance: .
CDR3nt: TGCGCCAGCAGCCCCCAATCTGTCGGGGGGGGGACGGGAGCTTTCTTT
CDR3aa: CASSPQSVGGGTGAFF

d_gene: .
v_gene: TRBV9
j_gene: TRBJ2-2
abundance: .
CDR3nt: TGTGCCAGCAGCGTAGCTACAGGTAGCGGGGAGCTGTTTTTT
CDR3aa: CASSVATGSGELFF

d_gene: TRBD2
v_gene: TRBV6-2/TRBV6-3
j_gene: TRBJ2-1
abundance: .
CDR3nt: TGTGCCAGCAGTTACTCGAGGTCTAGCGGCTACAATGAGCAGTTCTTC
CDR3aa: CASSYSRSSGYNEQFF

d_gene: TRBD1
v_gene: TRBV6-5
j_gene: TRBJ2-1
abundance: .
CDR3nt: TGTGCCAGCAGTTACTCGACAGGGGAACCCTACAATGAGCAGTTCTTC
CDR3aa: CASSYSTGEPYNEQFF

d_gene: TRBD2
v_gene: TRBV7-2
j_gene: TRBJ2-1
abundance: .
CDR3nt: TGTGCCAGCAGGTCGTCGGGACTAGCGGGTTACAATGAGCAGTTCTTC
CDR3aa: CASRSSGLAGYNEQFF

d_gene: TRBD2
v_gene: TRBV7-9
j_gene: TRBJ2-7
abundance: few
CDR3nt: TGTGCCAGCAGCTTCAGTAGCGGGAGCGACGAGCAGTACTTC
CDR3aa: CASSFSSGSDEQYF

d_gene: .
v_gene: TRBV7-9
j_gene: TRBJ1-4
abundance: .
CDR3nt: TGTGCCAGCAGCTTGAGGGAGGGGAGAGAAAAACTGTTTTTT
CDR3aa: CASSLREGREKLFF

d_gene: .
v_gene: TRBV4-3
j_gene: TRBJ1-2
abundance: .
CDR3nt: TGCGCCAGCAGCCAGGATAGGACAGCCTCTAACTATGGCTACACCTTC
CDR3aa: CASSQDRTASNYGYTF

d_gene: TRBD1
v_gene: TRBV28
j_gene: TRBJ2-7
abundance: .
CDR3nt: TGTGCCAGCAGTTACGGACAGGGGCTCCACGAGCAGTACTTC
CDR3aa: CASSYGQGLHEQYF

d_gene: TRBD1
v_gene: TRBV5-1
j_gene: TRBJ2-5
abundance: .
CDR3nt: TGCGCCAGCAGCTTGGGACAGGGGGAGGTGAAGGAGACCCAGTACTTC
CDR3aa: CASSLGQGEVKETQYF

d_gene: TRBD1
v_gene: TRBV28
j_gene: TRBJ1-2
abundance: .
CDR3nt: TGTGCCAGCAGTCTGACAGGGGGGCTAGTTGGCTACACCTTC
CDR3aa: CASSLTGGLVGYTF

d_gene: TRBD1
v_gene: TRBV5-1
j_gene: TRBJ2-6
abundance: .
CDR3nt: TGCGCCAGCAGCCCGAGGACAGGGGCCTTCTCTGGGGCCAACGTCCTGACTTTC
CDR3aa: CASSPRTGAFSGANVLTF

d_gene: TRBD2
v_gene: TRBV7-2
j_gene: TRBJ2-1
abundance: .
CDR3nt: TGTGCCAGCAGCCGGGACATTCGGGGGGGCAAAGATGAGCAGTTCTTC
CDR3aa: CASSRDIRGGKDEQFF

d_gene: TRBD1
v_gene: TRBV3-1/TRBV3-2
j_gene: TRBJ2-2
abundance: medium-sized
CDR3nt: TGTGCCAGCAGCCAAATGGACAGGGACACCGGGGAGCTGTTTTTT
CDR3aa: CASSQMDRDTGELFF

d_gene: TRBD2
v_gene: TRBV7-3
j_gene: TRBJ2-2
abundance: .
CDR3nt: TGTGCCAGCAGCTTATTAGCGGGAGGCCTGGGCACCGGGGAGCTGTTTTTT
CDR3aa: CASSLLAGGLGTGELFF

d_gene: TRBD1
v_gene: TRBV5-5
j_gene: TRBJ2-5
abundance: many
CDR3nt: TGTGCCAGCAGCTTGACTACCGGGACAGCCCAAGAGACCCAGTACTTC
CDR3aa: CASSLTTGTAQETQYF

d_gene: .
v_gene: TRBV30
j_gene: TRBJ2-2
abundance: .
CDR3nt: TGTGCCTGGAAGCCCTCCGGGAGATGGGCCCCCGGGGAGCTGTTTTTT
CDR3aa: CAWKPSGRWAPGELFF

d_gene: TRBD1
v_gene: TRBV19
j_gene: TRBJ2-5
abundance: .
CDR3nt: TGTGCCAGTACCGGGACAGGGTGGAGAGAGACCCAGTACTTC
CDR3aa: CASTGTGWRETQYF

d_gene: .
v_gene: TRBV11-2
j_gene: TRBJ2-7
abundance: .
CDR3nt: TGTGCCAGCAGCCGAGACAAATATGAGCAGTACTTC
CDR3aa: CASSRDKYEQYF

d_gene: .
v_gene: TRBV7-8
j_gene: TRBJ1-4
abundance: .
CDR3nt: TGTGCCAGCAGCCCTCAGGGAGGAAGGGAAAAACTGTTTTTT
CDR3aa: CASSPQGGREKLFF

d_gene: TRBD1
v_gene: TRBV5-8
j_gene: TRBJ1-2
abundance: .
CDR3nt: TGTGCCTCAGTTGGGGGACAGGGGAGTTCACTCTATGGCTACACCTTC
CDR3aa: CASVGGQGSSLYGYTF

d_gene: TRBD2
v_gene: TRBV4-3
j_gene: TRBJ2-3
abundance: few
CDR3nt: TGCGCCAGCAGCCAAGATGGGACTAGCGGGAGTAATACGCAGTATTTT
CDR3aa: CASSQDGTSGSNTQYF

d_gene: TRBD2
v_gene: TRBV6-5
j_gene: TRBJ2-3
abundance: .
CDR3nt: TGTGCCAGCAGTTCCACTAGCGGAGAAGGAGATACGCAGTATTTT
CDR3aa: CASSSTSGEGDTQYF

d_gene: TRBD1
v_gene: TRBV3-1/TRBV3-2
j_gene: TRBJ2-7
abundance: .
CDR3nt: TGTGCCAGCAGCTCGACAGGGAACAGCGAGCAGTACTTC
CDR3aa: CASSSTGNSEQYF

d_gene: .
v_gene: TRBV7-9
j_gene: TRBJ2-7
abundance: .
CDR3nt: TGTGCCAGCAGCTCGGTCTACGAGCAGTACTTC
CDR3aa: CASSSVYEQYF

d_gene: .
v_gene: TRBV11-2
j_gene: TRBJ1-5
abundance: .
CDR3nt: TGTGCCAGCAGCTTGGGGCTAAATCAGCCCCAGCATTTT
CDR3aa: CASSLGLNQPQHF

d_gene: TRBD1
v_gene: TRBV29-1
j_gene: TRBJ1-1
abundance: .
CDR3nt: TGCAGCGTTGAAGAGGGGGTCAGGGGGGCTTTCTTT
CDR3aa: CSVEEGVRGAFF

d_gene: TRBD2
v_gene: TRBV4-2
j_gene: TRBJ2-3
abundance: few
CDR3nt: TGTGCCAGCAGCCAACCGGGACTAGCGGGATGGGCAGATACGCAGTATTTT
CDR3aa: CASSQPGLAGWADTQYF

d_gene: .
v_gene: TRBV5-1
j_gene: TRBJ1-4
abundance: .
CDR3nt: TGCGCCAGCAGCCCTGACGGGAATGAAAAACTGTTTTTT
CDR3aa: CASSPDGNEKLFF

d_gene: TRBD1
v_gene: TRBV7-3
j_gene: TRBJ1-2
abundance: .
CDR3nt: TGTGCCAGCAGCCCGTTACCGGGACAGGGGAGCCATGGCTACACCTTC
CDR3aa: CASSPLPGQGSHGYTF

d_gene: TRBD1
v_gene: TRBV19
j_gene: TRBJ1-5
abundance: .
CDR3nt: TGTGCCAGTAGTATTATGACAGGGGGGGGATGGCCCCAGCATTTT
CDR3aa: CASSIMTGGGWPQHF

d_gene: TRBD1
v_gene: TRBV6-5
j_gene: TRBJ2-7
abundance: .
CDR3nt: TGTGCCAGCAGTTCCCAAAGGGACAGGGGCTCCTACGAGCAGTACTTC
CDR3aa: CASSSQRDRGSYEQYF

d_gene: TRBD1
v_gene: TRBV6-1
j_gene: TRBJ1-1
abundance: .
CDR3nt: TGTGCCAGCAGTGAGACAGGGGATGGGACTGAAGCTTTCTTT
CDR3aa: CASSETGDGTEAFF

d_gene: .
v_gene: TRBV27
j_gene: TRBJ2-7
abundance: medium-sized
CDR3nt: TGTGCCAGCAGTTTATCAGGGGCCTCCTACGAGCAGTACTTC
CDR3aa: CASSLSGASYEQYF

d_gene: .
v_gene: TRBV27
j_gene: TRBJ2-7
abundance: .
CDR3nt: TGTGCCAGCAGTTTCTCTACTAGTTACGAGCAGTACTTC
CDR3aa: CASSFSTSYEQYF